This is a list of T cell receptor beta chains from one sample in a study of shared clonotypes between healthy human individuals. This table comes from immunoSEQ multiplex PCR, and its TCRdb copy is limited to in-frame clones, with some not included. The table lists 2.5 million or so clones, 85% to 95% of them singletons, with about 0.13% in the top ten. The sample was naive CD4+ T cells sorted from blood. These receptors all stem from a man between 18 and 29 years old in good health. Both conserved end residues are part of each CDR3. The D gene is left open where the match is weak. The size field is filled for only some rows; it gives once, few, many or a size class.

clone size: NA; J gene: TRBJ2-1; D gene: TRBD2; V gene: TRBV5-6; CDR3 DNA: TGTGCCAGCAGCCTGGCTGGCGGGAGCACGAATGAGCAGTTCTTC; CDR3 protein: CASSLAGGSTNEQFF
clone size: NA; J gene: TRBJ1-2; D gene: NA; V gene: TRBV10-3; CDR3 DNA: TGTGCCATCAGTGGACGAGGAGTAGATGGCTACACCTTC; CDR3 protein: CAISGRGVDGYTF
clone size: NA; J gene: TRBJ2-7; D gene: NA; V gene: TRBV5-4; CDR3 DNA: TGTGCCAGCAGGGCGCAGGGTGGTAATTCCTACGAGCAGTACTTC; CDR3 protein: CASRAQGGNSYEQYF
clone size: NA; J gene: TRBJ2-4; D gene: TRBD2; V gene: TRBV14; CDR3 DNA: TGTGCCAGCAGCCAGTTAGCGGGGGTGCAGAACATTCAGTACTTC; CDR3 protein: CASSQLAGVQNIQYF
clone size: NA; J gene: TRBJ2-3; D gene: TRBD1; V gene: TRBV19; CDR3 DNA: TGTGCCAGTACCAGGGACAGGGGGAGCGCAGATACGCAGTATTTT; CDR3 protein: CASTRDRGSADTQYF
clone size: NA; J gene: TRBJ1-2; D gene: NA; V gene: TRBV6-1; CDR3 DNA: TGTGCCAGCAAAAGGGAAGGCTACACCTTC; CDR3 protein: CASKREGYTF
clone size: NA; J gene: TRBJ2-7; D gene: TRBD2; V gene: TRBV5-4; CDR3 DNA: TGTGCCAGCAGCACCGGACTAGCGGGGTCCTACGAGCAGTACTTC; CDR3 protein: CASSTGLAGSYEQYF
clone size: NA; J gene: TRBJ2-5; D gene: NA; V gene: TRBV30; CDR3 DNA: TGTGCCTGGAGTGTAGACATTAGAGAGACCCAGTACTTC; CDR3 protein: CAWSVDIRETQYF
clone size: NA; J gene: TRBJ2-5; D gene: TRBD2; V gene: TRBV5-4; CDR3 DNA: TGTGCCAGCAGCTCTTTTGCGGGGGGCCAAGAGACCCAGTACTTC; CDR3 protein: CASSSFAGGQETQYF
clone size: NA; J gene: TRBJ1-2; D gene: NA; V gene: TRBV7-9; CDR3 DNA: TGTGCCAGCAGCTTAGTCGGAAGGGCAAACTATGGCTACACCTTC; CDR3 protein: CASSLVGRANYGYTF
clone size: once; J gene: TRBJ2-1; D gene: TRBD1; V gene: TRBV28; CDR3 DNA: TGTGCCAGCAGGTCCGGGACAGGGGAACGTGAGCAGTTCTTC; CDR3 protein: CASRSGTGEREQFF
clone size: once; J gene: TRBJ2-7; D gene: NA; V gene: TRBV10-3; CDR3 DNA: TGTGCCATCAGTGAGTCTGGGCTCCCCTACGAGCAGTACTTC; CDR3 protein: CAISESGLPYEQYF
clone size: NA; J gene: TRBJ2-3; D gene: NA; V gene: TRBV5-4; CDR3 DNA: TGTGCCAGCAGCCTCGGGGGCGCAGATACGCAGTATTTT; CDR3 protein: CASSLGGADTQYF
clone size: NA; J gene: TRBJ1-4; D gene: NA; V gene: TRBV19; CDR3 DNA: TGTGCCAGTACCCCCAGGTCAAAGAATGAAAAACTGTTTTTT; CDR3 protein: CASTPRSKNEKLFF
clone size: NA; J gene: TRBJ1-2; D gene: NA; V gene: TRBV28; CDR3 DNA: TGTGCCAGCAGTAATGGGGGGGGCGCGGACTATGGCTACACCTTC; CDR3 protein: CASSNGGGADYGYTF
clone size: once; J gene: TRBJ1-1; D gene: NA; V gene: TRBV5-4; CDR3 DNA: TGTGCCAGCAGCTTGGGAGGGACGAACACTGAAGCTTTCTTT; CDR3 protein: CASSLGGTNTEAFF
clone size: NA; J gene: TRBJ2-2; D gene: NA; V gene: TRBV28; CDR3 DNA: TGTGCCAGCAGGGGAAATTCGGTCGGTCCTGACGGGGAGCTGTTTTTT; CDR3 protein: CASRGNSVGPDGELFF
clone size: NA; J gene: TRBJ1-2; D gene: NA; V gene: TRBV30; CDR3 DNA: TGTGCCTGGAGGAGCAGGAACTATGGCTACACCTTC; CDR3 protein: CAWRSRNYGYTF
clone size: NA; J gene: TRBJ1-4; D gene: NA; V gene: TRBV11-2; CDR3 DNA: TGTGCCAGCAGCTTCCGGACTAATGAAAAACTGTTTTTT; CDR3 protein: CASSFRTNEKLFF
clone size: NA; J gene: TRBJ1-3; D gene: TRBD1; V gene: TRBV30; CDR3 DNA: TGTGCCGCCGGGACAGGGAATCCTGGAAACACCATATATTTT; CDR3 protein: CAAGTGNPGNTIYF
clone size: NA; J gene: TRBJ2-2; D gene: NA; V gene: TRBV11-3; CDR3 DNA: TGTGCCAGCAGCTTACAGGGCACCGGGGAGCTGTTTTTT; CDR3 protein: CASSLQGTGELFF
clone size: NA; J gene: TRBJ2-2; D gene: NA; V gene: TRBV10-3; CDR3 DNA: TGTGCCATCAGTGAGTCCGATTTGACCACCGGGGAGCTGTTTTTT; CDR3 protein: CAISESDLTTGELFF
clone size: few; J gene: TRBJ1-2; D gene: NA; V gene: TRBV6-1; CDR3 DNA: TGTGCCAGCAGTGAACGCCTGGGGGGCTATGGCTACACCTTC; CDR3 protein: CASSERLGGYGYTF
clone size: NA; J gene: TRBJ2-7; D gene: NA; V gene: TRBV29-1; CDR3 DNA: TGCAGCGTTGGTGCTTCCTCCTACGAGCAGTACTTC; CDR3 protein: CSVGASSYEQYF
clone size: few; J gene: TRBJ1-5; D gene: TRBD1; V gene: TRBV19; CDR3 DNA: TGTGCCAGTACCACAGGGGCTCAGCCCCAGCATTTT; CDR3 protein: CASTTGAQPQHF
clone size: NA; J gene: TRBJ1-6; D gene: TRBD1; V gene: TRBV11-2; CDR3 DNA: TGTGCCAGCAGTATAGGACAGGGATCATCACCCCTCCACTTT; CDR3 protein: CASSIGQGSSPLHF
clone size: NA; J gene: TRBJ2-2; D gene: NA; V gene: TRBV2; CDR3 DNA: TGTGCCAGCCGAACCGGGACCCTGAACACCGGGGAGCTGTTTTTT; CDR3 protein: CASRTGTLNTGELFF
clone size: NA; J gene: TRBJ1-1; D gene: NA; V gene: TRBV6-5; CDR3 DNA: TGTGCCAGCAGTTACAACAGCCGGAGGACTGAAGCTTTCTTT; CDR3 protein: CASSYNSRRTEAFF
clone size: NA; J gene: TRBJ1-6; D gene: TRBD1; V gene: TRBV6-5; CDR3 DNA: TGTGCCAGCAGGGAGGACAGGATTAATTCACCCCTCCACTTT; CDR3 protein: CASREDRINSPLHF
clone size: NA; J gene: TRBJ1-1; D gene: NA; V gene: TRBV6-1; CDR3 DNA: TGTGCCAGCAGAGCCTGGGTCACTGAAGCTTTCTTT; CDR3 protein: CASRAWVTEAFF
clone size: NA; J gene: TRBJ2-3; D gene: NA; V gene: TRBV25-1; CDR3 DNA: TGTGCCAGCAGTGATAACTTCTTGGGAGATACGCAGTATTTT; CDR3 protein: CASSDNFLGDTQYF
clone size: NA; J gene: TRBJ1-5; D gene: NA; V gene: TRBV19; CDR3 DNA: TGTGCCAGTGCCCGGAGGGGGCAGCCCCAGCATTTT; CDR3 protein: CASARRGQPQHF